These 11 T cell receptor beta chains came from one sample sequenced in a study of blood T cell repertoires in COVID-19. Measured with immunoSEQ multiplex PCR; TCRdb has only the in-frame clones, and not every one. Of 70,000 to 85,000 clones in the sample, roughly 88% were seen once. Specimen: peripheral blood. The receptors come from a man between 70 and 80 years old with active or convalescent COVID-19.

CDR3 sequence (DNA): TGTGCCAGCAGGGGAGTCTCCTACAATGAGCAGTTCTTC. Translating it yields CASRGVSYNEQFF. The J gene is TRBJ2-1, the V gene TRBV4-2; maybe TRBD2 (5 bases). There are 13 residues in the CDR3. V lost 6 bases to trimming and J lost 0 bases, with 6 bases between them. CDR1 LGHNA and CDR2 YNFKEQ come from the germline V gene.

The V call is TRBV6-6, the J call TRBJ1-5; TRBD1 matches at 10 bases. Germline CDR1 is MNHNY and CDR2 is SVGAGI (reference sequence). The CDR3 is 12 amino acids. In nucleotides, the CDR3 is TGTGGAGTCGGACAGGGGGTTGAGCCCCAGCATTTT. Encoded protein: CGVGQGVEPQHF.

The rearrangement links TRBV28 to TRBJ1-5, with 7 bases aligning to TRBD1. CDR3 length: 18 amino acids. The germline CDR1 and CDR2 sequences are MDHEN and SYDVKM. V dropped 5 bases and J dropped 0; count of bases not matched to a gene: 13. CDR3 bases: TGTGCCAGCAGTAAAGGGGGCCCAGTTGACTATAGCAATCAGCCCCAGCATTTT. Amino acid sequence: CASSKGGPVDYSNQPQHF. Using reference TRBV28 and TRBJ1-5 for the parts outside the CDR3, the full variable domain is DVKVTQSSRYLVKRTGEKVFLECVQDMDHENMFWYRQDPGLGLRLIYFSYDVKMKEKGDIPEGYSVSREKKERFSLILESASTNQTSMYLCASSKGGPVDYSNQPQHFGDGTRLSIL.

The table lists this clone with a count of one. V is TRBV19 and J is TRBJ1-1, with 9 bases aligning to TRBD1. Unmatched junction bases numbered 5, after V lost 7 bases and J lost 5 bases. CDR1 is LNHDA and CDR2 is SQIVND in the germline V gene (reference sequence). This CDR3 is 13 amino acids long. CDR3: CASKMTGGTEAFF. DNA for the CDR3: TGTGCCAGTAAGATGACAGGGGGGACTGAAGCTTTCTTT. The full variable domain, rest sourced from reference TRBV19 and TRBJ1-1, is DGGITQSPKYLFRKEGQNVTLSCEQNLNHDAMYWYRQDPGQGLRLIYYSQIVNDFQKGDIAEGYSVSREKKESFPLTVTSAQKNPTAFYLCASKMTGGTEAFFGQGTRLTVV.

V and J are TRBV5-1 and TRBJ2-1; 13 bases line up with TRBD2. Per germline, CDR1 SGHRS and CDR2 YFSETQ. Trimming at V came to 4 bases and at J to 2 bases, leaving 15 bases not matched to a gene. This CDR3 is built from 20 residues. CDR3 nucleotide sequence: TGCGCCAGCAGCCCCAGCGGGACTAGCGGGGTAAAATGGACCTACAATGAGCAGTTCTTC. Its translation is CASSPSGTSGVKWTYNEQFF.

The chain has TRBV5-4 and TRBJ2-1, with TRBD2 as a possible D gene (6 bases). The germline V gene encodes CDR1 SGHNT and CDR2 YYREEE (reference sequence). V was trimmed by 0 bases and J by 2 bases, leaving 12 bases between them. There are 16 residues in the CDR3. CDR3 coding DNA: TGTGCCAGCAGCTTGGTGGGTAGCGGTGCCTACAATGAGCAGTTCTTC. Protein: CASSLVGSGAYNEQFF.

The chain combines TRBV18 with TRBJ1-1; D gene uncertain. Trimming removed 3 bases from V and 1 base from J, with 6 bases in between. Per the germline V gene, CDR1 is KGHSH and CDR2 is LQKENI. This CDR3 has 13 residues. The CDR3 is CASSPNTNTEAFF. The CDR3 DNA sequence: TGTGCCAGCTCACCTAACACGAACACTGAAGCTTTCTTT.

This sequence joins TRBV6-4 and TRBJ1-4; D call uncertain. This CDR3 region has 15 residues. V was cut by 0 bases and J by 7 bases, with 12 bases left in between. The germline V gene has CDR1 MRHNA and CDR2 SNTAGT. CDR3 loop: CASSDSDLGGEKLFF. The CDR3, as DNA: TGTGCCAGCAGTGACTCGGACCTTGGAGGTGAAAAACTGTTTTTT.

The chain's CDR3 is CASSIGAPGSTEAFF. CDR3 DNA: TGTGCCAGTAGTATTGGGGCCCCAGGATCCACTGAAGCTTTCTTT. The chain links TRBV19 to TRBJ1-1; possibly TRBD1 for D (5 bases). Trimming took 3 bases from V and 4 from J, leaving 15 bases between them. Germline CDR1 reads LNHDA; CDR2 reads SQIVND (reference sequence). This CDR3 is built from 15 residues.

The chain is built from TRBV3-1 (or the pseudogene TRBV3-2) and TRBJ2-1; 12 nucleotides match TRBD2. CDR1 and CDR2 from the germline V gene are LGHDT and YNNKEL (reference sequence). V lost 2 bases to trimming and J lost 10 bases; unmatched junction nucleotides: 12. The CDR3 consists of 17 residues. Here the CDR3 reads CASSQNLGGLAGYEQFF. CDR3 DNA: TGTGCCAGCAGCCAAAATTTAGGGGGACTAGCGGGTTACGAGCAGTTCTTC.

J is TRBJ2-2 and V is TRBV10-3, with TRBD2 matching 9 bases. The V and J ends lost 3 bases and 6 bases, in that order; junction bases with no gene match: 5. The CDR3 has 15 residues. The germline V gene has CDR1 ENHRY and CDR2 SYGVKD. The CDR3 reads CAISDVAGAAGELFF. CDR3 in DNA: TGTGCCATCAGTGATGTAGCGGGAGCCGCCGGGGAGCTGTTTTTT.